The TCR beta chain under discussion was sequenced for a study of memory CD4+ T cells and cytomegalovirus serostatus. Whole-study findings and limits: CD4+ memory repertoires contained 67 of 164 reported CMV TCRbeta sequences.

This clone turned up a few times. The antigen remains unidentified. The assay was immunoSEQ multiplex PCR, and TCRdb's table has in-frame clones only and misses some. The repertoire holds just over 25,000 clones, with over 70% as singletons. Looked up from germline, CDR1 is SGHTA and CDR2 is FQGNSA. CDR3 size: 16 residues. V shed 3 bases and J shed 0 bases, with 12 bases lying between them. Single viable CD3+CD4+CD8-CD45RO+ cells were sorted as the memory CD4+ T cells. The J gene is TRBJ2-1, the V gene TRBV7-2; D is perhaps TRBD1 or TRBD2 (5 bases each). The clonotype was recovered from an adult in good health and CMV-seronegative. The sequenced material came from memory CD4+ T cells from blood. Here the CDR3 DNA reads TGTGCCAGCAGCTTTTACCCAGGGAGCTCCTACAATGAGCAGTTCTTC. The encoded protein is CASSFYPGSSYNEQFF.